This T cell receptor beta chain was recovered during a study of technical replicates of blood from a handful of donors. Using immunoSEQ multiplex PCR, the repertoire was profiled, and TCRdb retains in-frame clones only, with some absent. The table lists about 87,000 clones, approximately 95% of them singletons. Germline V gene sequence: CDR1 SGHVS, CDR2 FQNEAQ. V shed 8 bases and J shed 5 bases, with 10 bases lying between them. The CDR3 is 11 amino acids. Sequencing was carried out using T cells isolated from PBMCs. The receptor was derived from a human donor in good health. This rearrangement joins TRBV7-8 to TRBJ2-7, with D possibly TRBD2 on 6 matching bases. The CDR3 protein is CASRDFDEQYF. In nucleotides, the CDR3 is TGTGCCAGCCGGGACTTTGACGAGCAGTACTTC.